This is a list of T cell receptor beta chains from one sample in a study of blood T cell repertoires in COVID-19. Method: immunoSEQ multiplex PCR; TCRdb's copy keeps in-frame clones and lacks some. In the table there are 40,000 or so clones, roughly 80% of which are singletons. The sample comprised peripheral blood. The source of these receptors is a man between 45 and 60 years old with active COVID-19. CDR3s leave out the opening cysteine and the closing phenylalanine or tryptophan.

v_call: TRBV11-3; cdr3_aa: ASSSGQGRAYNEQF
v_call: TRBV28; cdr3_aa: ASSLPTGVYEQY
v_call: TRBV18; cdr3_aa: ASATGTAGNTIY
v_call: TRBV6-5; cdr3_aa: ASRDRDMLF
v_call: TRBV6-4; cdr3_aa: ASSDQGGQPQH
v_call: TRBV5-1; cdr3_aa: ASSLRDRLDYMNTEAF
v_call: TRBV3-1/TRBV3-2; cdr3_aa: ASSQQGPSSEKLF
v_call: TRBV28; cdr3_aa: ASSETSGAGEQY
v_call: TRBV5-1; cdr3_aa: ASSRTPGKDGYT
v_call: TRBV6-5; cdr3_aa: ASGLTGGSYEQY
v_call: TRBV3-1/TRBV3-2; cdr3_aa: ASSQGLGGGWQPQH
v_call: TRBV2; cdr3_aa: ASTWGGNQPQH
v_call: TRBV2; cdr3_aa: ASSEGGVRGYGYT